A selection of T cell receptor beta chains follows, all from one sample in a study of graft-versus-host responses after intestinal transplantation. This table comes from immunoSEQ multiplex PCR, and its TCRdb copy is limited to in-frame clones, with some not included. The sample records approximately 12,000 clones, around three quarters being singletons. Sequencing used ileum tissue, obtained 23 days after intestinal transplant. The source is a human patient who received an intestinal transplant, so some T cells may come from the graft donor. CDR3s include the opening cysteine and the closing phenylalanine or tryptophan.

CDR3 length	V gene	J gene	CDR3 protein
15	TRBV10-3	TRBJ2-7	CAISDSPSRGYEQYF
13	TRBV30	TRBJ1-2	CAWSVDRGRGYTF
15	TRBV25-1	TRBJ2-7	CASSEGLAGIYEQYF
15	TRBV7-2	TRBJ1-4	CASSLSPFANEKLFF
14	TRBV27	TRBJ2-2	CASSLTWNTGELFF
15	TRBV10-3	TRBJ2-4	CAISEDILAKNIQYF
20	TRBV14	TRBJ2-1	CASSQAGWLAGGPQYNEQFF
13	TRBV28	TRBJ2-1	CASSLGGSNEQFF
13	TRBV5-5	TRBJ1-2	CASSLADLYGYTF
15	TRBV6-1	TRBJ2-2	CASSEGTSNTGELFF
13	TRBV2	TRBJ2-7	CASSHGPYYEQYF
15	TRBV7-2	TRBJ2-1	CASSLTGGSYNEQFF
15	TRBV6-5	TRBJ2-1	CASSTWGETYNEQFF
14	TRBV11-2	.	CASSFHRVWDEQYF
14	TRBV5-1	TRBJ2-1	CASRGQVETNEQFF
16	TRBV30	TRBJ2-7	CAWSAALVGPLGEQYF
15	TRBV9	TRBJ2-7	CASSVAGGQNYEQYF
16	TRBV28	TRBJ2-7	CASSVPTGGAYHEQYF
13	TRBV13	TRBJ2-7	CASSLEKQYEQYF
14	TRBV7-9	TRBJ1-5	CASSLGAGQGPQHF
14	TRBV10-1	TRBJ1-2	CASSRRHPNYGYTF
14	TRBV28	TRBJ2-7	CASSFPGGSYEQYF
14	TRBV4-3	TRBJ2-1	CASSQVPSYNEQFF
16	TRBV5-1	TRBJ1-3	CASSLLGQGSGNTIYF
14	TRBV18	TRBJ1-4	CASSPQGSNEKLFF
14	TRBV5-1	TRBJ1-2	CASSLATQGYGYTF
13	TRBV7-6	TRBJ2-7	CASSLVQGIEQYF
14	TRBV30	TRBJ1-5	CAWSVGAGNQPQHF
14	TRBV5-4	TRBJ2-1	CASSLPGSYNEQFF
14	TRBV19	TRBJ2-2	CASSKTGNTGELFF
15	TRBV10-3	TRBJ2-2	CAISESSGYTGELFF
15	TRBV7-3	TRBJ2-7	CASSLTSGSFYEQYF
14	TRBV19	TRBJ2-7	CASSIGDGTYEQYF
15	TRBV2	TRBJ2-7	CASSVGELRWYEQYF
13	TRBV30	TRBJ1-1	CAWTHGRVTVAFF
12	TRBV7-9	TRBJ1-6	CASRSGNSPLHF
15	TRBV2	TRBJ2-4	CASSGNRLAKNIQYF
11	TRBV28	TRBJ2-7	CASSDSYEQYF
14	TRBV10-3	TRBJ1-5	CAISEPGNSEPQHF
15	TRBV19	TRBJ2-7	CASRPAAGGYYEQYF
15	TRBV9	TRBJ2-7	CASSVAPSSSYEQYF
13	TRBV28	TRBJ2-1	CASRSPPYNEQFF
16	TRBV9	TRBJ2-3	CASSGYPGEDLDTQYF